Each of the 3 T cell receptor beta chains below was sequenced from the same sample in a study of OX40 agonist ivuxolimab in advanced cancers. Sequencing used immunoSEQ multiplex PCR; TCRdb keeps in-frame clones, though not all of them. The sample contains 45,000 to 55,000 clones, roughly 84% of which appear only once. Sequenced material: CD4+ or CD8+ T cells sorted from blood, taken in a trial of the OX40 agonist ivuxolimab. These receptors were obtained from an adult with an advanced solid tumor such as melanoma, head and neck, liver or kidney cancer.

The rearrangement uses TRBV27 and TRBJ2-1; weak D call: TRBD1 (6 bases). Per germline, CDR1 MNHEY and CDR2 SMNVEV (reference sequence). The CDR3 contains 13 residues. V was cut by 5 bases and J by 8 bases, with 13 bases left in between. CDR3 loop: CASSRTAGYEQFF. CDR3 bases: TGTGCCAGCAGTCGGACAGCTGGGTATGAGCAGTTCTTC.

A remark on this clone: Germline and junction disagree at one end, which may indicate a read error. The identical CDR3 is also encoded by other nucleotide sequences in the sample. The rearrangement uses TRBV11-2 and TRBJ1-2; TRBD1 is a possible D gene (5 bases). The germline CDR1 and CDR2 sequences are SGHAT and FQNNGV. The CDR3 has 13 amino acids. CDR3 protein: CASSLVTGRRVDF. CDR3 sequence (DNA): TGTGCCAGCAGCTTAGTTACAGGTAGAAGAGTAGACTTC.

The V call is TRBV28, the J call TRBJ1-3; TRBD1 matches 7 bases. The V gene's germline CDR1 is MDHEN and CDR2 SYDVKM. Trimming took 6 bases from V and 2 from J; bases not matched to a gene: 4. CDR3 length: 14 residues. This CDR3 is CASSTTGTGNTIYF. The CDR3 nucleotides are TGTGCCAGCAGCACGACAGGGACTGGAAACACCATATATTTT.